Described below is a single T cell receptor beta chain sequence and its context. Trimming pared 2 bases from V and 3 bases from J, leaving 10 bases between. CDR3 length equals 13 residues. Germline V CDR1 and CDR2: GTSNPN, SVGIG (reference sequence). These data belong to a study of blood T cell repertoires in COVID-19. Turning to the study itself: Acute and convalescent COVID-19 samples came from the United States, Italy and Spain. Nucleic acid was either cDNA or gDNA, and it came from T cells, B-cell-depleted T cells, or PBMCs.

Original analysis: Nucleated cell number was recorded as an estimate derived from reference gene primer amplification. Generated by immunoSEQ multiplex PCR, the TCRdb table keeps only in-frame clones and is missing some. That table supplies the V and J calls and clone size; D and trimming were determined from the DNA. This sample yields 300,000 to 400,000 clones, of which 85% are seen a single time; 6% to 9% belongs to the top ten. The TCR sequence derives from a human donor in a cohort sampled during active COVID-19. The rearrangement uses TRBV30 and TRBJ1-1; no clear D gene. Sequencing was carried out using peripheral blood. CDR3 sequence (DNA): TGTGCCTGGAGTTATCGGGGAGACACTGAAGCTTTCTTT. Translation: CAWSYRGDTEAFF.